This T cell receptor (beta chain) appears in the sequencing data of a study of blood T cell repertoires in COVID-19. Study-level information: The United States, Italy and Spain provided the acute and convalescent COVID-19 samples. Sources were T cells, B-cell-depleted T cells, or PBMCs; the material itself was cDNA or gDNA.

In the original analysis: Reference gene primers were amplified, and this amplification served to estimate nucleated cell counts. TCRdb's table, derived via immunoSEQ multiplex PCR, lists solely in-frame clones and lacks some. The V and J calls and clone size were taken over from that table, and D and trimming were inferred from the DNA. Of 90,000 to 100,000 clones detected, 81% appear once; the ten largest clones hold around 4.1%. V was clipped by 6 bases and J by 2 bases, with 12 bases between them. This CDR3 contains 14 residues. Germline CDR1 and CDR2: SNHLY and FYNNEI. This clonotype was sampled from a man aged 60 to 69 with acute or convalescent COVID-19. J is TRBJ2-3 and V is TRBV2; D gene ambiguous. Material for sequencing was peripheral blood. CDR3 nucleotide sequence: TGTGCCAGCAGAGAAAGGCAGGACACAGATACGCAGTATTTT. It is translated as CASRERQDTDTQYF.